Following are 3 T cell receptor beta chains from one sample sequenced in a study of human T cells and chemical hapten exposure. TCRdb re-analysed the RACE reads in MiXCR, keeping a single row per CDR3 protein. The table includes about 82,000 distinct CDR3 sequences, 10% to 15% detected once. Time point defined: patch test 3, about 24 weeks after DPC sensitization. Treatment: therapeutic diphenylcyclopropenone sensitization with weekly scalp DPC. This specimen was whole blood, taken in connection with sensitization to the hapten diphenylcyclopropenone (DPC). Receptors were obtained from a woman aged 50 to 65 with alopecia areata. Some clones in this sample may be carry-over from other donors' samples.

This clonotype was recorded many times. The chain links TRBV12-3 or TRBV12-4 to TRBJ2-1; TRBD1 matches 9 bases. The ends lost 3 bases at V and 10 bases at J; junction bases unmatched: 7. There are 14 residues in the CDR3. CDR3 protein: CASSFTGTGNEQFF. The CDR3 region has the DNA TGTGCCAGCAGTTTTACCGGGACAGGGAACGAGCAGTTCTTC.

This clonotype has more than one count but fewer than ten. The chain couples TRBV10-3 to TRBJ2-3; D is possibly TRBD2 (6 bases). The germline V and J ends were trimmed by 2 bases and 0 bases, with 9 bases remaining between them. CDR3 size: 15 residues. The germline V gene has CDR1 ENHRY and CDR2 SYGVKD. The CDR3 is CAISERAGSTDTQYF. The CDR3 DNA is TGTGCCATCAGTGAGCGGGCGGGGAGCACAGATACGCAGTATTTT.

This clonotype came up many times. The rearrangement links TRBV10-3 to TRBJ2-1; 8 nucleotides match TRBD2. The junction had 6 bases not matched to a gene; V was cut back by 0 bases and J by 5 bases. The CDR3 is made up of 16 amino acids. The germline gives CDR1 ENHRY, CDR2 SYGVKD. The CDR3 sequence: CAISESGAGVNNEQFF. The CDR3 DNA reads as TGTGCCATCAGTGAGTCAGGAGCGGGAGTTAACAATGAGCAGTTCTTC.